The next 9 T cell receptor beta chains were all read from a single sample in a study of T cell changes during pregnancy in multiple sclerosis. The data were produced by immunoSEQ multiplex PCR, yet TCRdb's version contains in-frame clones alone and is incomplete. This table holds more than 95,000 clones, 93% found once. The source was peripheral blood, collected after pregnancy. The receptors originated from a female donor with multiple sclerosis, enrolled in a pregnancy study.

J is TRBJ2-4 and V is TRBV5-1; TRBD2 agrees at 12 bases. From germline, CDR1 is SGHRS and CDR2 YFSETQ. J was trimmed by 2 bases and V by 2 bases; bases with no gene match: 2. This CDR3 comprises 16 residues. DNA for the CDR3: TGCGCCAGCAGCTTACTAGCGGGAGGAACCAAAAACATTCAGTACTTC. This gives the protein CASSLLAGGTKNIQYF.

The chain joins TRBV29-1 to TRBJ1-1; possibly TRBD1 for D (6 bases). This CDR3 comprises 13 residues. Trimming removed 3 bases at V and 2 bases at J, with 10 bases between. Germline V CDR1 and CDR2: SQVTM, ANQGSEA. The CDR3 protein is CSVDAGANTEAFF. As DNA, the CDR3 is TGCAGCGTTGACGCAGGGGCTAACACTGAAGCTTTCTTT.

The chain recombines TRBV7-9 with TRBJ2-1, with a tentative D call TRBD2 (5 bases). CDR1 and CDR2 (germline): SEHNR, FQNEAQ (reference sequence). V shed 1 base and J shed 4 bases, with 5 bases lying between them. CDR3 size: 13 residues. The CDR3 is CASSLGEYNEQFF. In nucleotides, the CDR3 is TGTGCCAGCAGCTTAGGGGAGTACAATGAGCAGTTCTTC. Together with reference TRBV7-9 and TRBJ2-1, the CDR3 gives the full variable domain: DTGVSQNPRHKITKRGQNVTFRCDPISEHNRLYWYRQTLGQGPEFLTYFQNEAQLEKSRLLSDRFSAERPKGSFSTLEIQRTEQGDSAMYLCASSLGEYNEQFFGPGTRLTVL.

The J gene is TRBJ2-7, the V gene TRBV19; 9 bases are shared with TRBD1. The CDR3 totals 15 residues. V lost 6 bases to trimming and J lost 4 bases; unmatched junction nucleotides: 10. Per germline, CDR1 LNHDA and CDR2 SQIVND (reference sequence). The CDR3 sequence is CASRPGQGNLYEQYF. Here the CDR3 DNA reads TGTGCCAGTAGACCGGGACAGGGTAATTTATACGAGCAGTACTTC.

The chain carries TRBV14 and TRBJ2-2, with D maybe TRBD2 (6 bases). Germline CDR1 reads SGHDN; CDR2 reads FVKESK. Trimming shortened V by 5 bases and J by 9 bases, and 13 bases separated the two germline ends. This CDR3 is 13 amino acids long. The CDR3 sequence is CASSEGGIRELFF. CDR3 bases: TGTGCCAGCAGCGAAGGCGGGATCCGGGAGCTGTTTTTT.

This chain uses TRBV30 with TRBJ1-1, with 9 bases identical to TRBD1. The CDR3 has 12 residues. Germline values: CDR1 GTSNPN, CDR2 SVGIG (reference sequence). J gave up 4 bases and V 7 bases, and 4 bases lay outside the gene matches. CDR3: CASDRGGTEAFF. The CDR3 bases are TGTGCCTCTGACAGGGGGGGCACTGAAGCTTTCTTT.

V usage is TRBV6-6 and J usage is TRBJ2-3; 9 bases map to TRBD1. Unmatched junction bases numbered 9, after V lost 2 bases and J lost 6 bases. Looked up from germline, CDR1 is MNHNY and CDR2 is SVGAGI (reference sequence). The CDR3 totals 16 residues. This chain's CDR3 is CASSYESGTGSDTQYF. The CDR3 DNA reads as TGTGCCAGCAGTTACGAATCCGGGACAGGGTCGGATACGCAGTATTTT.

This CDR3 is CASTLAGGTDTQYF. The DNA for the CDR3 is TGTGCCAGCACCTTAGCGGGGGGCACAGATACGCAGTATTTT. The chain combines TRBV5-4 with TRBJ2-3; 9 bases are a match to TRBD2. Trimming took 6 bases from V and 1 from J; bases not matched to a gene: 3. The CDR3 has 14 residues. Germline V gives CDR1 SGHNT, CDR2 YYREEE (reference sequence).

J is TRBJ2-3 and V is TRBV6-1; 8 bases are a match to TRBD2. Germline CDR1 and CDR2: MNHNS and SASEGT. Trimming at V came to 1 base and at J to 5 bases, leaving 11 bases not matched to a gene. This CDR3 is built from 17 residues. The CDR3: CASSEEVRGGPLDTQYF. For the CDR3, the DNA is TGTGCCAGCAGTGAAGAAGTTCGGGGGGGGCCTTTAGATACGCAGTATTTT.